This T cell receptor (beta chain) was captured in a study of blood T cell repertoires in COVID-19 (dated by TCRdb to the early 2020s). Background for the entire study: Samples from collaborators originated in the United States, Italy and Spain and spanned both the acute and convalescent phases of COVID-19. The samples were drawn from the first 160 participants of the ongoing ImmuneRACE study and from some 1,300 subjects provided by 6 global collaborators. Deeply sampled blood TCRbeta repertoires from subjects exposed to, actively infected with, or recovered from COVID-19 were included in the dataset. The repertoires were released in a freely available public database meant as a resource for research on the immune response to SARS-CoV-2. The material from the prospective study consisted of cDNA or gDNA derived from T cells, B-cell-depleted T cells, or PBMCs. Where available, HLA class I and class II types were obtained from metadata supplied by the sample provider rather than from assay-based typing. Sample metadata almost always included a de-identified subject ID, COVID-19 status, age in years and sex. Broader findings and caveats from the paper: How much clinical and demographic metadata was included differed by source and by participant, and the metadata was provided uncurated.

As to this clone: This receptor's antigen is unknown. No base quality information exists; no much larger clone differs at one position.

The collaborating institutions used their own protocols to collect whole blood in K2EDTA tubes. For TCRbeta analysis, collaborators shipped samples as frozen whole blood, isolated PBMCs, or DNA extracted from either of those sample types. V and J lose 7 bases and 9 bases, and a span of 15 bases separates them. The CDR3 measures 13 amino acids from cysteine to phenylalanine. Solely the CDR3 DNA is kept, with 39 bases framed from the first base. The immunoSEQ Assay, a bias-controlled multiplex PCR, was used to amplify TCRbeta CDR3 regions from genomic DNA. For the original study's pipeline: Within the assay, amplification of reference gene primers was used to estimate how many nucleated cells each sample contained. To quantify the absolute abundance of each unique TCRbeta CDR3 rearrangement, sequence reads were collapsed and filtered. For each sample, productive Simpson clonality was calculated as the square root of Simpson's diversity index over productive rearrangements. TCRdb re-hosts the immuneACCESS table, in-frame sequences only. Its copies lack some clones; in the studies checked, an unresolved V gene accounts for under half of them, and the cause for the rest is not known. Clone size and the V and J calls come from that table; the DNA yielded D and trimming. The sample records about 180,000 clones, just under 80% of which are singletons. Roughly 6.8% of the sample is taken by the ten largest.

The sequencing sample was made of peripheral blood. The source is a man aged 70-80 years with active or convalescent COVID-19. This chain joins TRBV12-3 or TRBV12-4 to TRBJ2-2; the D gene is perhaps TRBD1, from 6 matching bases. The nucleotides are TGTGCCAGCATCCGACAGGTTCCCAGGGAGCTGTTTTTT. Its translation is CASIRQVPRELFF.